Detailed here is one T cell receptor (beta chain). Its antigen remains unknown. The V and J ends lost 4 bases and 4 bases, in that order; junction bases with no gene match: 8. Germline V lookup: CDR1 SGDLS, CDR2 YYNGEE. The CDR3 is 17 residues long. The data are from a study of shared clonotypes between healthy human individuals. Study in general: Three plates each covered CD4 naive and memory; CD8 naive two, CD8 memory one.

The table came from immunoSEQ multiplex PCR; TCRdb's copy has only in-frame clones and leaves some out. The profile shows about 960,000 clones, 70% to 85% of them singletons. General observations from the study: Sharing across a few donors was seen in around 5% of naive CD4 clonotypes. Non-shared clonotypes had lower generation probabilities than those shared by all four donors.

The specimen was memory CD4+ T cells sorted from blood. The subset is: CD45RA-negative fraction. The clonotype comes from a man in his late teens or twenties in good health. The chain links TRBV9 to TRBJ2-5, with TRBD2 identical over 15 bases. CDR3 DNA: TGTGCCAGCAGCCCAGGGACTAGCGGGGGGACCGGAGAGACCCAGTACTTC. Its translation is CASSPGTSGGTGETQYF.